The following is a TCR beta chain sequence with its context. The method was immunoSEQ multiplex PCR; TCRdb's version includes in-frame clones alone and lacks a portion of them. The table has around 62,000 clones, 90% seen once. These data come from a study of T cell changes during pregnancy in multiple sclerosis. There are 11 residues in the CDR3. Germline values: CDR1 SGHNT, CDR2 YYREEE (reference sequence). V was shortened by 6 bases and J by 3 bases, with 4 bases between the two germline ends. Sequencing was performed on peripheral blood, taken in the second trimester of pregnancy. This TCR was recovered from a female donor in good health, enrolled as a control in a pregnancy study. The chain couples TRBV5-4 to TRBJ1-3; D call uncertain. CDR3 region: CASKYGNTIYF. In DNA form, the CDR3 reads TGTGCCAGCAAATATGGAAACACCATATATTTT.